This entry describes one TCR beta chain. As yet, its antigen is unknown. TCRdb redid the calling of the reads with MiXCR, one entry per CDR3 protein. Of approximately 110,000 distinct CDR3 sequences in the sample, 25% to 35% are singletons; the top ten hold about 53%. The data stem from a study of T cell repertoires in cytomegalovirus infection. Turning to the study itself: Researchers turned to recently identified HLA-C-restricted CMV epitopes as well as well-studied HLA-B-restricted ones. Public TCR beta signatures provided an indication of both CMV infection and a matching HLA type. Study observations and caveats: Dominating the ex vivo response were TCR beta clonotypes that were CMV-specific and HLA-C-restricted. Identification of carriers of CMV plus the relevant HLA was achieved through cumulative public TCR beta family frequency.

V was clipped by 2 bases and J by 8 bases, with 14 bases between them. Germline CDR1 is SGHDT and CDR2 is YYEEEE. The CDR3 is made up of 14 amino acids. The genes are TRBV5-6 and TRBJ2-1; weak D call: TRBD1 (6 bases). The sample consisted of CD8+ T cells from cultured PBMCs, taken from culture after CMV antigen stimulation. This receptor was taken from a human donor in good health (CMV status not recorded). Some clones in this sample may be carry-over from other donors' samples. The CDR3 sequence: CASSFQGRADEQFF. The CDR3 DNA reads TGTGCCAGCAGCTTTCAGGGGCGTGCGGATGAGCAGTTCTTC.